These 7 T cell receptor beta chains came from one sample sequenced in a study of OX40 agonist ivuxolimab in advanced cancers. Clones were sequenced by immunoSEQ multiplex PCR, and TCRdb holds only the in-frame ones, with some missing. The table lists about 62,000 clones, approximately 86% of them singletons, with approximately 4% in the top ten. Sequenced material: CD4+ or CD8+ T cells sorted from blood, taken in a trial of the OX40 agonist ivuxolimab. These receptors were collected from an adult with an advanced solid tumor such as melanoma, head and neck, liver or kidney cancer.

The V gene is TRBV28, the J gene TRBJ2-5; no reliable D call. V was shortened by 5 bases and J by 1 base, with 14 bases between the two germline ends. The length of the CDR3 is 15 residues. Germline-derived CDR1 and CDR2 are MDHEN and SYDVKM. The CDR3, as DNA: TGTGCCAGCAGTCCGGTGGGCGCTCCCCAAGAGACCCAGTACTTC. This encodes CASSPVGAPQETQYF.

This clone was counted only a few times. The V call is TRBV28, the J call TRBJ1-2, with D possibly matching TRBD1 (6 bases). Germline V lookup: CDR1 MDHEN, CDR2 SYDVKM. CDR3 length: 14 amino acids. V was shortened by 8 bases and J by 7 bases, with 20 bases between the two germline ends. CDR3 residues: CASHPGGASGGYTF. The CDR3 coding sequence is TGTGCCAGCCACCCGGGGGGCGCATCGGGTGGCTACACCTTC.

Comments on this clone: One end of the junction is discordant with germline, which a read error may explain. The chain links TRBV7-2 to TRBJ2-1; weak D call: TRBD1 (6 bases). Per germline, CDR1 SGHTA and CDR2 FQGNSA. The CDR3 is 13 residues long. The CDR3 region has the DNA TGTGCCAGCAGCGCCGGACAGTACAGTGAGCAGTTCTTC. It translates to CASSAGQYSEQFF.

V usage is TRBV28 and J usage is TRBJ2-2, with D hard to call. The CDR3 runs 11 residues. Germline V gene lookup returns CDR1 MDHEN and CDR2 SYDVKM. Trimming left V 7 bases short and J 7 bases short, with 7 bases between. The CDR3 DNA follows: TGTGCCAGCAAGTCTCGCGGGGAGCTGTTTTTT. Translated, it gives CASKSRGELFF.

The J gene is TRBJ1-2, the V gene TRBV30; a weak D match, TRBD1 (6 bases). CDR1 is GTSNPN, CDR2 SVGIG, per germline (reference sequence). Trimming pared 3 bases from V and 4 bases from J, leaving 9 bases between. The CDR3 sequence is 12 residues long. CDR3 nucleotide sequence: TGTGCCTGGAGGACAGGCGGCTATGGCTACACCTTC. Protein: CAWRTGGYGYTF.

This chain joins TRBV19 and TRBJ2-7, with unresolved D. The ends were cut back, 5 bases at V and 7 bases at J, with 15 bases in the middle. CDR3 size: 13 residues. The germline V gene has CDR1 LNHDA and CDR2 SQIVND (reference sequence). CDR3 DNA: TGTGCCAGTAGTCTTTTACGTGGTGGAGAGCAGTACTTC. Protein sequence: CASSLLRGGEQYF.

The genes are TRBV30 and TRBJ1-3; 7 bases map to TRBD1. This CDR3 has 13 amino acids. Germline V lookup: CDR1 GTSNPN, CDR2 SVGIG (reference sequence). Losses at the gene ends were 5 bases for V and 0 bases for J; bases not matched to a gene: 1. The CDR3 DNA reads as TGTGCCTGGGGGACAGCCTCTGGAAACACCATATATTTT. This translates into CAWGTASGNTIYF.